A selection of T cell receptor beta chains follows, all from one sample in a study of T cells after yellow fever vaccination. TCRdb passed the 5' RACE reads through MiXCR, listing each CDR3 protein once. The top ten hold over 12% of the sample, which has around 610,000 distinct CDR3 sequences, approximately 13% seen once. The sample was PBMCs, taken on the day of the yellow fever booster vaccination. The receptors come from a man aged 25-45 years who received the YFV17D yellow fever vaccine. Each CDR3 is given with its conserved first and last residue. The order of the fields is clone size, D gene, V gene, J gene, CDR3 length, CDR3 protein, CDR3 DNA. The D gene is left open where the match is weak. Size is stated for part of the rows, as once, few or many counts, or as a class when the clone is expanded.

.	.	TRBV5-1	TRBJ2-3	13	CASSLHGTDTQYF	TGCGCCAGCAGCTTACATGGAACAGATACGCAGTATTTT
many	.	TRBV12-3/TRBV12-4	TRBJ2-1	11	CASRDYNEQFF	TGTGCCAGCAGGGATTACAATGAGCAGTTCTTC
.	.	TRBV10-3	TRBJ1-6	15	CAISESIPASSPLHF	TGTGCCATCAGTGAGTCGATTCCGGCGAGTTCACCCCTCCACTTT
.	.	TRBV6-5	TRBJ2-3	14	CASSYSGRGDTQYF	TGTGCCAGCAGTTACTCGGGAAGAGGAGATACGCAGTATTTT
few	TRBD1	TRBV28	TRBJ2-7	14	CATVRDRDAYEQYF	TGTGCCACCGTGAGGGACAGGGACGCCTACGAGCAGTACTTC
few	.	TRBV12-3/TRBV12-4	TRBJ2-5	14	CASSSQDYQETQYF	TGTGCCAGCAGTTCTCAAGATTACCAAGAGACCCAGTACTTC
.	.	TRBV30	TRBJ2-1	11	CALRDTLLQFF	TGTGCCCTCCGGGACACACTCCTGCAGTTCTTC
.	TRBD1	TRBV12-5	TRBJ2-7	15	CASAPDRGGSYEQYF	TGTGCTAGTGCCCCGGACAGGGGGGGCTCCTACGAGCAGTACTTC
few	TRBD1	TRBV13	TRBJ2-1	12	CASGRDRDEQFF	TGTGCCAGCGGCCGGGACAGGGATGAGCAGTTCTTC
few	TRBD2	TRBV5-1	TRBJ2-5	14	CASSSTSGRETQYF	TGCGCCAGCAGCTCTACTAGCGGGAGGGAGACCCAGTACTTC
.	.	TRBV6-5	TRBJ2-7	14	CASSYSTRTYEQYF	TGTGCCAGCAGTTACTCCACAAGAACCTACGAGCAGTACTTC
few	TRBD1	TRBV25-1	TRBJ1-4	17	CASSATGDSATNEKLFF	TGTGCCAGCAGTGCCACAGGGGATTCGGCAACTAATGAAAAACTGTTTTTT
few	.	TRBV20-1	TRBJ2-5	11	CSAGLGETQYF	TGCAGTGCTGGACTGGGGGAGACCCAGTACTTC
few	.	TRBV2	TRBJ2-3	14	CATLARASTDTQYF	TGTGCCACACTAGCCCGTGCTAGCACAGATACGCAGTATTTT
many	TRBD2	TRBV4-2	TRBJ2-5	15	CASSHPGLASETQYF	TGTGCCAGCAGCCACCCGGGACTAGCATCAGAGACCCAGTACTTC
.	TRBD1	TRBV5-6	TRBJ2-4	14	CASSGGDRRTIQYF	TGTGCCAGCAGCGGAGGGGACAGGCGAACCATTCAGTACTTC
few	.	TRBV7-2	TRBJ1-2	14	CASSRDTEFYGYTF	TGTGCCAGCAGCCGAGACACAGAATTCTATGGCTACACCTTC
many	.	TRBV29-1	TRBJ2-1	16	CSVEDLQTGQRNEQFF	TGCAGCGTTGAAGATCTTCAAACAGGGCAACGGAATGAGCAGTTCTTC
few	TRBD2	TRBV5-4	TRBJ2-3	16	CASSLGLAKSTDTQYF	TGTGCCAGCAGCTTGGGACTAGCGAAAAGCACAGATACGCAGTATTTT
.	.	TRBV10-2	TRBJ2-6	14	CASNRGSGANVLTF	TGCGCCAGCAATCGGGGCTCTGGGGCCAACGTCCTGACTTTC
.	TRBD2	TRBV20-1	TRBJ2-3	15	CSAPGGAGSTDTQYF	TGCAGTGCCCCGGGGGGGGCAGGGAGCACAGATACGCAGTATTTT
few	.	TRBV29-1	TRBJ2-6	15	CSVDEGLSGANVLTF	TGCAGCGTAGACGAGGGACTCTCTGGGGCCAACGTCCTGACTTTC